Below are 30 T cell receptor beta chains sequenced from a single sample in a study of T cells in Graves' hyperthyroidism and ophthalmopathy. Amplification yielded TCR beta CDR3 regions, with RNA transcripts as the source. The study used the HTBI primer set for a first-round RT-PCR of the TCR CDR3. TCRdb ran MiXCR on the multiplex PCR reads and lists one entry per CDR3 protein. The profile shows more than 500,000 distinct CDR3 sequences, about 15% of them singletons. Specimen: blood. The receptor set was obtained from a woman aged 35 to 49 with Graves' hyperthyroidism.

This clonotype has at least ten counts. An end of the junction differs from the germline gene, which may be a read error. This chain connects TRBV5-1 to TRBJ2-1; no definite D call. CDR3 length: 15 amino acids. The V gene's germline CDR1 is SGHRS and CDR2 YFSETQ. The CDR3 protein is CASSLDGGSYNEQFF. The CDR3 nucleotides are TGTGCCAGCAGCTTAGACGGCGGCTCCTACAATGAGCAGTTCTTC.

This chain connects TRBV20-1 to TRBJ2-2, with D perhaps matching TRBD2 (6 bases). In germline, CDR1 is DFQATT, CDR2 SNEGSKA (reference sequence). This CDR3 is 17 amino acids long. Between the trimmed V and J ends, which lost 0 bases and 3 bases, there was a span of 17 bases. The CDR3 nucleotides are TGCAGTGCTAGAGATCGGCTGGGCGGGACTTACACCGGGGAGCTGTTTTTT. The encoded protein is CSARDRLGGTYTGELFF.

The rearrangement joins TRBV27 to TRBJ2-1; a possible D gene is TRBD2 (7 bases). From germline, CDR1 is MNHEY and CDR2 SMNVEV (reference sequence). The CDR3 is 15 residues long. V was trimmed by 10 bases and J by 3 bases, leaving 19 bases between them. The CDR3 DNA reads as TGTGCCACAGGGGCCCGGGCTAGCGGCTACAATGAGCAGTTCTTC. Protein sequence: CATGARASGYNEQFF.

The V gene is TRBV12-3 or TRBV12-4, the J gene TRBJ1-5; D is unclear. Trimming shortened V by 5 bases and J by 0 bases, and 11 bases separated the two germline ends. The CDR3 has 15 residues. CDR3 nucleotides: TGTGCCAGCAGTGACCAGGATTATAGCAATCAGCCCCAGCATTTT. This translates into CASSDQDYSNQPQHF.

This clonotype was counted at least ten times. This CDR3 reads CASSPRTGRNEKLFF. The CDR3 bases are TGTGCCAGCAGTCCAAGGACAGGGCGTAATGAAAAACTGTTTTTT. The J gene is TRBJ1-4, the V gene TRBV12-3 or TRBV12-4; 8 nucleotides match TRBD1. Trimming at V came to 5 bases and at J to 4 bases, leaving 6 bases not matched to a gene. CDR3 length: 15 residues.

This clonotype was observed at least ten times. J is TRBJ2-2 and V is TRBV20-1, with 8 bases identical to TRBD2. CDR3 size: 15 residues. Germline values: CDR1 DFQATT, CDR2 SNEGSKA (reference sequence). V shed 1 base and J 5 bases; nucleotides not matched to a gene: 6. CDR3 sequence: CSARGWASGTGELFF. The DNA of the CDR3 is TGCAGTGCTAGAGGATGGGCTAGCGGGACCGGGGAGCTGTTTTTT.

This clonotype was seen ten or more times. The rearrangement joins TRBV5-8 to TRBJ2-3; D is uncertain. The germline V gene has CDR1 SGHTS and CDR2 YDEGEE. The V end lost 1 base, the J end lost 6 bases, and 9 bases lay between the germline ends. The CDR3 sequence is 13 residues long. CDR3 sequence (DNA): TGTGCCAGCAGCTTGAAAGGTCCTGATACGCAGTATTTT. Protein product: CASSLKGPDTQYF.

There are a few counts of this clonotype. This rearrangement joins TRBV20-1 to TRBJ1-4; no definite D call. CDR1 DFQATT and CDR2 SNEGSKA come from the germline V gene (reference sequence). The CDR3 consists of 15 residues. V lost 0 bases and J lost 4, with 12 bases in between. For the CDR3, the DNA is TGCAGTGCTAGAGATCCTTGGCAGGATAATGAAAAACTGTTTTTT. It specifies CSARDPWQDNEKLFF.

At least ten counts were recorded for this clonotype. The germline gene is not matched at one end of the junction; a read error may be the cause. This chain joins TRBV6-2 or TRBV6-3 and TRBJ1-4; 10 bases map to TRBD1. The CDR3 is 14 residues long. CDR1 is MNHEY, CDR2 SVGEGT, per germline. The CDR3 reads CASSPGQGNEKLFF. The DNA for the CDR3 is TGCGCCAGCAGTCCGGGACAGGGGAATGAAAAACTGTTTTTT.

The V and J genes are TRBV7-2 and TRBJ2-7, with 7 bases lining up with TRBD2. V trimming: 2 bases; J trimming: 2 bases; junction bases outside the gene matches: 6. This CDR3 has 15 amino acids. The germline V gene has CDR1 SGHTA and CDR2 FQGNSA. CDR3 protein: CASSLSSAGPYEQYF. The CDR3 DNA reads TGTGCCAGCAGCTTAAGTTCAGCGGGGCCCTACGAGCAGTACTTC.

Regarding this clonotype: Possible read error: a much larger clone is one base away. V usage is TRBV2 and J usage is TRBJ2-7; 14 bases match TRBD2. The CDR3 is 17 residues long. Germline lookup yields CDR1 SNHLY and CDR2 FYNNEI. CDR3 sequence: CASSDDRGLAGDYERYF. CDR3 in DNA: TGTGCCAGCAGTGATGACAGGGGACTAGCGGGAGACTACGAGCGGTACTTC.

In its sample, this clonotype was seen many times. The J gene is TRBJ2-1, the V gene TRBV28, with TRBD1 matching 8 bases. The CDR3 contains 14 residues. Germline V gives CDR1 MDHEN, CDR2 SYDVKM. After removal of 8 bases from V and 2 bases from J, the junction contained 5 bases not matched to a gene. CDR3 protein: CASSRGQAYNEQFF. CDR3 bases: TGTGCCAGCTCTCGGGGACAGGCCTACAATGAGCAGTTCTTC.

This clonotype was detected ten times or more. The V call is TRBV6-1, the J call TRBJ1-4; possible D gene TRBD1, 5 bases. The CDR3 runs to 15 residues. Germline V gene sequence: CDR1 MNHNS, CDR2 SASEGT. Trimming stripped 4 bases from V and 3 bases from J, with 12 bases between. CDR3 sequence: CASSASGVANEKLFF. The CDR3 bases are TGTGCCAGCAGTGCCTCGGGGGTAGCTAATGAAAAACTGTTTTTT.

The chain recombines TRBV10-3 with TRBJ2-7; TRBD2 aligns across 12 bases. V trimming: 6 bases; J trimming: 0 bases; junction bases outside the gene matches: 3. Germline CDR1 ENHRY, CDR2 SYGVKD. The CDR3 covers 15 residues. CDR3 coding DNA: TGTGCCATCAGCTTGACTAGCGGGAGCTCCTACGAGCAGTACTTC. It translates to CAISLTSGSSYEQYF.

The table lists this clonotype with a few counts. This rearrangement joins TRBV10-2 to TRBJ2-7; 8 nucleotides align to TRBD2. The V segment lost 8 bases and the J segment 5 bases; nucleotides outside the gene matches: 2. The CDR3 is 11 amino acids. The germline gives CDR1 WSHSY, CDR2 SAAADI. CDR3 DNA sequence: TGCGCCAGCCGGGGGGGGGACGAGCAGTACTTC. It specifies CASRGGDEQYF.

This clonotype came up many times. V usage is TRBV28 and J usage is TRBJ1-6; D is unclear. The V gene's germline CDR1 is MDHEN and CDR2 SYDVKM. V lost 4 bases and J lost 0, with 7 bases in between. This CDR3 contains 15 residues. Here the CDR3 DNA reads TGTGCCAGCAGTTCCCGAAGCTCCTATAATTCACCCCTCCACTTT. Translating gives CASSSRSSYNSPLHF.

This clonotype was seen at least ten times. The V gene is TRBV28, the J gene TRBJ1-2; D is uncertain. Trimming took off 7 bases at V and 3 bases at J, with 15 bases between the two ends. Per germline, CDR1 MDHEN and CDR2 SYDVKM. The CDR3 is 14 amino acids. The DNA of the CDR3 is TGTGCCAGCACCGCGTGGGAAGGCGACTATGGCTACACCTTC. Amino acids: CASTAWEGDYGYTF.

J is TRBJ2-1 and V is TRBV20-1; D not certain. V was clipped by 0 bases and J by 0 bases, with 9 bases between them. Germline CDR1 and CDR2: DFQATT and SNEGSKA (reference sequence). This CDR3 contains 15 residues. The CDR3, as DNA: TGCAGTGCTAGAGAAGGCGTAAGCTCCTACAATGAGCAGTTCTTC. Translating gives CSAREGVSSYNEQFF.

The rearrangement joins TRBV10-3 to TRBJ2-1; D not resolved. Per germline, CDR1 ENHRY and CDR2 SYGVKD. This CDR3 has 15 amino acids. V was pared by 3 bases and J by 0 bases, with 9 bases between. The DNA of the CDR3 is TGTGCCATCAGTGACCGAGCGCTCTCCTACAATGAGCAGTTCTTC. The encoded protein is CAISDRALSYNEQFF.

This clonotype was detected many times. The rearrangement uses TRBV27 and TRBJ2-1, with TRBD1 matching 7 bases. Germline V lookup: CDR1 MNHEY, CDR2 SMNVEV (reference sequence). The CDR3 covers 16 residues. V shed 5 bases and J 4 bases; nucleotides not matched to a gene: 11. The CDR3, as DNA: TGTGCCAGCAGTCACTCCGGGACAGAAAAGTACAATGAGCAGTTCTTC. Its protein is CASSHSGTEKYNEQFF.

Ten or more counts support this clonotype. This chain links TRBV12-3 or TRBV12-4 with TRBJ1-2, with D uncertain. The CDR3 is 13 amino acids. V lost 3 bases and J lost 8, with 13 bases in between. This chain's CDR3 is CASSLNDLPGYTF. The CDR3 DNA is TGTGCCAGCAGTTTGAATGACTTGCCGGGCTACACCTTC.

In its sample, this clonotype was seen a few times. This chain uses TRBV19 with TRBJ1-2; D gene unclear. The CDR3 has 12 residues. Germline V gene sequence: CDR1 LNHDA, CDR2 SQIVND (reference sequence). Trimming shortened V by 7 bases and J by 6 bases, and 12 bases separated the two germline ends. The CDR3 sequence is CASTNGRDGYTF. DNA of the CDR3: TGTGCCAGTACTAACGGGAGGGATGGCTACACCTTC.

This clonotype came up many times. The rearrangement links TRBV18 to TRBJ2-7; no reliable D call. The CDR3 runs 14 residues. Trimming took 3 bases from V and 2 from J, leaving 11 bases between them. Per germline, CDR1 KGHSH and CDR2 LQKENI. CDR3 in DNA: TGTGCCAGCTCACCTCTCGACCGAGCCTACGAGCAGTACTTC. It translates to CASSPLDRAYEQYF.

In its sample, this clonotype was seen many times. This chain connects TRBV5-1 to TRBJ2-5; no clear D. The V end lost 2 bases, the J end lost 3 bases, and 11 bases lay between the germline ends. Germline V CDR1 and CDR2: SGHRS, YFSETQ. The CDR3 covers 14 residues. CDR3 in DNA: TGCGCCAGCAGCTTTTTTTCGGAAAAAGAGACCCAGTACTTC. Translation gives CASSFFSEKETQYF.

The chain uses TRBV3-1 and TRBJ1-1; no reliable D call. Trimming took 2 bases from V and 1 from J, leaving 5 bases between them. The CDR3 is 13 residues long. From germline, CDR1 is LGHDT and CDR2 YNNKEL (reference sequence). Here the CDR3 DNA reads TGTGCCAGCAGCCAAAAGGCGAACACTGAAGCTTTCTTT. Protein product: CASSQKANTEAFF.

This clonotype was seen many times. The V gene is TRBV2, the J gene TRBJ2-1; a possible D gene is TRBD1 (6 bases). Germline V gives CDR1 SNHLY, CDR2 FYNNEI. The length of the CDR3 is 11 residues. Trimming removed 6 bases at V and 7 bases at J, with 7 bases between. CDR3: CASRTGNEQFF. In nucleotides, the CDR3 is TGTGCCAGCAGAACAGGGAATGAGCAGTTCTTC.

This clonotype has only a few counts. J is TRBJ2-1 and V is TRBV18; TRBD1 agrees at 9 bases. This CDR3 is 15 amino acids long. The J segment lost 14 bases and the V segment lost 4 bases, leaving 15 bases of the junction unmatched. Germline V gives CDR1 KGHSH, CDR2 LQKENI. The CDR3 is CASSQPGTGPSSEFF. The CDR3 coding sequence is TGTGCCAGCTCACAACCAGGGACAGGGCCATCGTCGGAGTTCTTC.

In this sample, this clonotype turned up many times. The chain recombines TRBV2 with TRBJ2-2, with a weak D call TRBD2 (7 bases). The CDR3 is 16 amino acids. CDR1 and CDR2 (germline): SNHLY, FYNNEI. V was trimmed by 4 bases and J by 4 bases, leaving 16 bases between them. The CDR3 DNA is TGTGCCAGCAGTGGCCTCGGGGGGCGGGCCACCGGGGAGCTGTTTTTT. This sequence encodes CASSGLGGRATGELFF.

Many counts were recorded for this clonotype. V and J are TRBV20-1 and TRBJ2-5; perhaps D is TRBD1 or TRBD2 (5 bases each). Germline CDR1 reads DFQATT; CDR2 reads SNEGSKA (reference sequence). Trimming cost V 0 bases and J 3 bases, with 17 bases left between them. This CDR3 is built from 16 residues. CDR3 protein: CSARDIRGPGEETQYF. Written as DNA, the CDR3 is TGCAGTGCTAGAGATATCCGGGGACCTGGGGAAGAGACCCAGTACTTC.

This clonotype was recorded a few times. The chain joins TRBV28 to TRBJ2-7, with D hard to call. V lost 8 bases to trimming and J lost 2 bases, with 10 bases between them. CDR3 length equals 12 residues. The germline V gene encodes CDR1 MDHEN and CDR2 SYDVKM. CDR3 sequence (DNA): TGTGCCAGCGGGGTTGACACCTACGAGCAGTACTTC. It specifies CASGVDTYEQYF.